Shown below are 14 T cell receptor beta chains from a single sample sequenced in a study of control samples from healthy donors and cancer patients. The table came from immunoSEQ multiplex PCR; TCRdb's copy has only in-frame clones and leaves some out. The table records about 120,000 clones, around 88% of them present only once. Input material: blood. The receptors shown here come from a man aged 40-50 years in good health.

The chain employs TRBV10-1 and TRBJ2-7; weak D call: TRBD2 (5 bases). The CDR3 contains 13 residues. Germline CDR1 is WNHNN and CDR2 is SYGVQD (reference sequence). V was cut by 6 bases and J by 0 bases, with 9 bases left in between. The CDR3: CASSPGNSYEQYF. CDR3 nucleotide sequence: TGCGCCAGCAGCCCCGGGAACTCCTACGAGCAGTACTTC.

The V call is TRBV19, the J call TRBJ1-4; no definite D call. The CDR3 totals 14 residues. Between the trimmed V and J ends, which lost 6 bases and 5 bases, there was a span of 13 bases. The germline V gene has CDR1 LNHDA and CDR2 SQIVND (reference sequence). CDR3 in DNA: TGTGCCAGTAGCTACGAGGGTTCGAATGAAAAACTGTTTTTT. This codes for CASSYEGSNEKLFF.

The chain uses TRBV24-1 and TRBJ2-3; D unclear. The CDR3 consists of 14 residues. Germline loops: CDR1 KGHDR, CDR2 SFDVKD. Trimming took 3 bases from V and 4 from J, leaving 10 bases between them. CDR3 DNA sequence: TGTGCCACCAGTGATCCCAGGCAGGCAGATACGCAGTATTTT. It encodes CATSDPRQADTQYF.

J is TRBJ2-5 and V is TRBV19; 9 nucleotides match TRBD1. Trimming at V came to 7 bases and at J to 5 bases, leaving 5 bases not matched to a gene. Germline CDR1 LNHDA, CDR2 SQIVND (reference sequence). CDR3 length equals 13 residues. CDR3 sequence (DNA): TGTGCCAGTATCGGACAGGGGTTGGAGACCCAGTACTTC. This sequence encodes CASIGQGLETQYF.

The V gene is TRBV19, the J gene TRBJ2-3; 8 bases match TRBD2. V shed 1 base and J 2 bases; nucleotides not matched to a gene: 2. This CDR3 spans 15 amino acids. CDR1 LNHDA and CDR2 SQIVND come from the germline V gene (reference sequence). The CDR3 here is CASSIGLAPTDTQYF. The CDR3 nucleotides are TGTGCCAGTAGTATAGGACTAGCGCCCACAGATACGCAGTATTTT.

The chain is built from TRBV10-3 and TRBJ2-2; 8 nucleotides agree with TRBD2. The CDR3 spans 17 residues. The trim removed 6 bases at V and 4 bases at J, leaving 13 bases unmatched. Germline CDR1 reads ENHRY; CDR2 reads SYGVKD. CDR3 loop: CAISQTSGGSGTGELFF. The CDR3 region has the DNA TGTGCCATCAGCCAGACCTCGGGAGGGTCGGGCACCGGGGAGCTGTTTTTT.

This chain uses TRBV5-1 with TRBJ2-1, with 8 bases matching TRBD2. This CDR3 is 15 amino acids long. The germline V gene has CDR1 SGHRS and CDR2 YFSETQ. Trimming took 2 bases from V and 2 from J; bases not matched to a gene: 3. This CDR3 reads CASSFTGGTYNEQFF. DNA for the CDR3: TGCGCCAGCAGCTTCACGGGGGGGACCTACAATGAGCAGTTCTTC.

V is TRBV14 and J is TRBJ2-3; 9 nucleotides agree with TRBD1. Germline assignment: CDR1 SGHDN and CDR2 FVKESK. This CDR3 contains 13 residues. Trimming took 2 bases from V and 9 from J; bases not matched to a gene: 3. This CDR3 reads CASSQIGTGTQYF. In nucleotides, the CDR3 is TGTGCCAGCAGCCAAATAGGGACAGGGACGCAGTATTTT. The full variable domain, rest sourced from reference TRBV14 and TRBJ2-3, is EAGVTQFPSHSVIEKGQTVTLRCDPISGHDNLYWYRRVMGKEIKFLLHFVKESKQDESGMPNNRFLAERTGGTYSTLKVQPAELEDSGVYFCASSQIGTGTQYFGPGTRLTVL.

The V and J genes are TRBV19 and TRBJ1-1; 7 bases map to TRBD1. This CDR3 spans 14 amino acids. CDR1 and CDR2 from the germline V gene are LNHDA and SQIVND (reference sequence). V was pared by 3 bases and J by 7 bases, with 8 bases of the junction left unmatched. CDR3 bases: TGTGCCAGTAGTATTCTCCCGGGGACAGTTGAAGCTTTCTTT. Translating gives CASSILPGTVEAFF.

The count of this clone is one. The rearrangement joins TRBV2 to TRBJ1-2; D uncertain. Trimming stripped 1 base from V and 7 bases from J, with 7 bases between. Germline V gene data show CDR1 as SNHLY and CDR2 as FYNNEI. The CDR3 is 12 amino acids. The DNA of the CDR3 is TGTGCCAGCAGTGAAGAGGTATTTGGCTACACCTTC. The encoded protein is CASSEEVFGYTF.

For this clone: Other DNA sequences in the same sample also yield this CDR3. This chain connects TRBV18 to TRBJ2-2; TRBD1 might be the D (5 bases). The CDR3 length is 13 residues. CDR1 is KGHSH, CDR2 LQKENI, per germline. Trimming took off 1 base at V and 5 bases at J, with 5 bases between the two ends. The CDR3 reads CASSPQGTGELFF. The DNA of the CDR3 is TGTGCCAGCTCACCACAGGGGACCGGGGAGCTGTTTTTT.

This sequence joins TRBV19 and TRBJ1-6; no clear D gene. This CDR3 has 16 residues. Trimming left V 1 base short and J 0 bases short, with 7 bases between. Germline V gene lookup returns CDR1 LNHDA and CDR2 SQIVND (reference sequence). The CDR3 loop is CASSIGGSSYNSPLHF. DNA for the CDR3: TGTGCCAGTAGTATAGGTGGGAGCTCCTATAATTCACCCCTCCACTTT.

V and J are TRBV12-3 or TRBV12-4 and TRBJ1-1; no definite D call. CDR3 length equals 12 residues. The V and J ends lost 3 bases and 4 bases respectively, with 6 bases between them. CDR3 protein: CASSFGVTEAFF. Written as DNA, the CDR3 is TGTGCCAGCAGTTTTGGGGTCACTGAAGCTTTCTTT.

V gene TRBV5-1 combines with J gene TRBJ1-2; 9 bases align to TRBD1. CDR1 is SGHRS and CDR2 is YFSETQ in the germline V gene. The CDR3 totals 14 residues. V dropped 3 bases and J dropped 2; count of bases not matched to a gene: 2. The CDR3 nucleotides are TGCGCCAGCAGCTGGGGACAGGGCAACTATGGCTACACCTTC. It codes for CASSWGQGNYGYTF.